The 26 T cell receptor beta chains in this list originate from one sample, sequenced in a study of blood T cell repertoires in COVID-19. Assay used: immunoSEQ multiplex PCR; TCRdb lists only in-frame clones, some missing. The sample comprises roughly 200,000 clones, more than 80% of which are singletons, and 6.2% rests with the top ten. Sequenced material: PBMCs or T cells enriched from blood (not recorded which). The source is a man in his forties who had recovered from COVID-19.

The rearrangement uses TRBV12-5 and TRBJ2-5; D remains ambiguous. The CDR3 length is 13 residues. The V end lost 7 bases, the J end lost 0 bases, and 9 bases lay between the germline ends. From germline, CDR1 is LGHNT and CDR2 FRNRAP. The CDR3 here is CASASLNQETQYF. The CDR3 nucleotides read TGTGCTAGTGCGTCGCTAAACCAAGAGACCCAGTACTTC.

This chain links TRBV5-1 with TRBJ1-1; D is uncertain. Trimming shortened V by 0 bases and J by 1 base, and 10 bases separated the two germline ends. Germline CDR1 SGHRS, CDR2 YFSETQ. This CDR3 has 15 amino acids. The CDR3: CASSLVVHRNTEAFF. The CDR3 DNA is TGCGCCAGCAGCTTGGTTGTCCACAGGAACACTGAAGCTTTCTTT.

This clone has a single count. The rearrangement links TRBV3-1 (or the pseudogene TRBV3-2) to TRBJ2-2, with D possibly being TRBD2 (5 bases). Between the trimmed V and J ends, which lost 5 bases and 6 bases, there was a span of 10 bases. The CDR3 consists of 13 residues. Germline CDR1 and CDR2: LGHDT and YNNKEL (reference sequence). The CDR3: CASSAGVAGELFF. The CDR3 DNA sequence: TGTGCCAGCAGCGCCGGGGTCGCCGGGGAGCTGTTTTTT.

The chain uses TRBV30 and TRBJ1-3; TRBD1 aligns across 7 bases. Trimming at V came to 2 bases and at J to 4 bases, leaving 5 bases not matched to a gene. Per the germline V gene, CDR1 is GTSNPN and CDR2 is SVGIG (reference sequence). The CDR3 contains 14 residues. CDR3 coding DNA: TGTGCCTGGAGTAGAGACAGGGTGGGAAACACCATATATTTT. Translation: CAWSRDRVGNTIYF. The full variable domain, its missing parts supplied by reference TRBV30 and TRBJ1-3, is SQTIHQWPATLVQPVGSPLSLECTVEGTSNPNLYWYRQAAGRGLQLLFYSVGIGQISSEVPQNLSASRPQDRQFILSSKKLLLSDSGFYLCAWSRDRVGNTIYFGEGSWLTVV.

The chain is built from TRBV5-1 and TRBJ1-5, with D tentatively TRBD1 (6 bases). CDR1 is SGHRS and CDR2 is YFSETQ in the germline V gene. The CDR3 runs 15 residues. V was shortened by 0 bases and J by 5 bases, with 12 bases between the two germline ends. The CDR3 protein is CASSLEGGLHQPQHF. CDR3 nucleotides: TGCGCCAGCAGCTTGGAGGGGGGGCTCCATCAGCCCCAGCATTTT.

The chain joins TRBV18 to TRBJ1-1; weak D call: TRBD1 (6 bases). The V gene lost 8 bases and the J gene lost 1 base, with 11 bases spanning the gap. This CDR3 has 13 residues. CDR1 and CDR2 from the germline V gene are KGHSH and LQKENI. The DNA of the CDR3 is TGTGCCAGCGTCGGACAGACGAACACTGAAGCTTTCTTT. It specifies CASVGQTNTEAFF. Using reference TRBV18 and TRBJ1-1 for the parts outside the CDR3, the full variable domain is NAGVMQNPRHLVRRRGQEARLRCSPMKGHSHVYWYRQLPEEGLKFMVYLQKENIIDESGMPKERFSAEFPKEGPSILRIQQVVRGDSAAYFCASVGQTNTEAFFGQGTRLTVV.

This chain connects TRBV5-4 to TRBJ1-2; the match to TRBD1 covers 8 bases. The V segment lost 4 bases and the J segment 5 bases; nucleotides outside the gene matches: 4. The CDR3 sequence is 13 residues long. Germline lookup yields CDR1 SGHNT and CDR2 YYREEE (reference sequence). The CDR3 coding sequence is TGTGCCAGCAGCGGACAGGGAGCATATGGCTACACCTTC. It encodes CASSGQGAYGYTF.

There are a few counts of this clone. This rearrangement joins TRBV28 to TRBJ2-7, with D uncertain. The CDR3 sequence is 11 residues long. The germline V gene has CDR1 MDHEN and CDR2 SYDVKM. Between the trimmed V and J ends, which lost 2 bases and 3 bases, there was a span of 2 bases. The chain's CDR3 is CASSLHYEQYF. The CDR3 DNA follows: TGTGCCAGCAGTTTACACTACGAGCAGTACTTC. The variable domain in full, completed from reference TRBV28 and TRBJ2-7, reads DVKVTQSSRYLVKRTGEKVFLECVQDMDHENMFWYRQDPGLGLRLIYFSYDVKMKEKGDIPEGYSVSREKKERFSLILESASTNQTSMYLCASSLHYEQYFGPGTRLTVT.

V and J are TRBV3-1 (or the pseudogene TRBV3-2) and TRBJ1-6; possible D gene TRBD1, 5 bases. V was pared by 4 bases and J by 10 bases, with 14 bases between. This CDR3 spans 14 amino acids. CDR1 and CDR2 from the germline V gene are LGHDT and YNNKEL (reference sequence). The CDR3 sequence is CASSLNGGSSPLHF. CDR3 DNA sequence: TGTGCCAGCAGCCTTAACGGGGGGTCCTCACCCCTCCACTTT.

This clone has a handful of counts. The V call is TRBV10-1, the J call TRBJ1-5, with D unresolved. CDR1 and CDR2 from the germline V gene are WNHNN and SYGVQD (reference sequence). This CDR3 is 11 amino acids long. V was trimmed by 9 bases and J by 6 bases, leaving 9 bases between them. The CDR3 DNA reads as TGCGCCAGGGTAGGAGGTCAGCCCCAGCATTTT. Translated: CARVGGQPQHF.

The rearrangement uses TRBV24-1 and TRBJ1-1; 9 bases are a match to TRBD1. The CDR3 runs 15 residues. Germline loops: CDR1 KGHDR, CDR2 SFDVKD. J gave up 5 bases and V 9 bases, and 12 bases lay outside the gene matches. As DNA, the CDR3 is TGTGCCACCCGCACAGGGGGCATAGGGGGAACTGAAGCTTTCTTT. It specifies CATRTGGIGGTEAFF.

This clone was detected many times. This chain uses TRBV28 with TRBJ2-7; D ambiguous. The germline V and J ends were trimmed by 3 bases and 4 bases, with 7 bases remaining between them. The CDR3 spans 12 residues. Germline CDR1 is MDHEN and CDR2 is SYDVKM. The CDR3 loop reads CASSLRQYEQYF. CDR3 sequence (DNA): TGTGCCAGCAGTTTGCGGCAATACGAGCAGTACTTC.

The gene calls are TRBV5-1 and TRBJ1-2; 7 nucleotides agree with TRBD1. This CDR3 contains 15 residues. V lost 3 bases to trimming and J lost 8 bases; unmatched junction nucleotides: 13. Germline values: CDR1 SGHRS, CDR2 YFSETQ. Here the CDR3 reads CASSSALGQVDGYTF. The DNA for the CDR3 is TGCGCCAGCAGCTCCGCCCTCGGACAGGTGGACGGCTACACCTTC.

The chain has TRBV29-1 and TRBJ1-4; a weak D match, TRBD1 (6 bases). Per germline, CDR1 SQVTM and CDR2 ANQGSEA. This CDR3 has 14 residues. V lost 4 bases and J 5 bases, leaving 14 bases between the germline ends. The CDR3 coding sequence is TGCAGCGTTGGTGGGGGGGGGCTCAATGAAAAACTGTTTTTT. This translates into CSVGGGGLNEKLFF. The full variable domain, with the rest looked up from reference TRBV29-1 and TRBJ1-4, is SAVISQKPSRDICQRGTSLTIQCQVDSQVTMMFWYRQQPGQSLTLIATANQGSEATYESGFVIDKFPISRPNLTFSTLTVSNMSPEDSSIYLCSVGGGGLNEKLFFGSGTQLSVL.

The V gene is TRBV10-3, the J gene TRBJ1-2; D not resolved. The V gene lost 9 bases and the J gene lost 1 base, with 9 bases spanning the gap. The CDR3 covers 12 residues. In germline, CDR1 is ENHRY, CDR2 SYGVKD. The CDR3 here is CAIQGSNYGYTF. CDR3 in DNA: TGTGCCATACAAGGGAGTAACTATGGCTACACCTTC.

The chain uses TRBV7-8 and TRBJ2-2; TRBD1 aligns across 7 bases. Germline V gene data show CDR1 as SGHVS and CDR2 as FQNEAQ. After removal of 10 bases from V and 3 bases from J, the junction contained 11 bases not matched to a gene. The CDR3 has 15 amino acids. In DNA form, the CDR3 reads TGTGCCACCCATAGGGGGCGGGTGGACACCGGGGAGCTGTTTTTT. Translation gives CATHRGRVDTGELFF.

This sequence joins TRBV5-1 and TRBJ1-4; D not resolved. Germline V CDR1 and CDR2: SGHRS, YFSETQ. The CDR3 extends over 14 amino acids. V was cut by 1 base and J by 4 bases, with 8 bases left in between. Here the CDR3 DNA reads TGCGCCAGCAGCTTGCTAGGACTTAATGAAAAACTGTTTTTT. As protein: CASSLLGLNEKLFF.

The rearrangement joins TRBV19 to TRBJ1-4, with 8 bases identical to TRBD1. V lost 6 bases to trimming and J lost 1 base; unmatched junction nucleotides: 4. The CDR3 contains 15 residues. Germline-derived CDR1 and CDR2 are LNHDA and SQIVND (reference sequence). CDR3 sequence: CASRGTGETNEKLFF. CDR3 sequence (DNA): TGTGCCAGTAGGGGGACAGGCGAAACTAATGAAAAACTGTTTTTT. Complete variable domain (other parts from reference TRBV19 and TRBJ1-4): DGGITQSPKYLFRKEGQNVTLSCEQNLNHDAMYWYRQDPGQGLRLIYYSQIVNDFQKGDIAEGYSVSREKKESFPLTVTSAQKNPTAFYLCASRGTGETNEKLFFGSGTQLSVL.

The V and J genes are TRBV7-9 and TRBJ1-1, with 9 bases matching TRBD1. J was trimmed by 6 bases and V by 5 bases; bases with no gene match: 7. This CDR3 comprises 14 residues. Looked up from germline, CDR1 is SEHNR and CDR2 is FQNEAQ (reference sequence). CDR3 coding DNA: TGTGCCAGCAGCACCCCGGGACAGGGTCCTGAAGCTTTCTTT. Translation: CASSTPGQGPEAFF.

The rearrangement joins TRBV7-3 to TRBJ2-3; D perhaps matches TRBD2 (6 bases). Deletions cut 2 bases from V and 0 bases from J, with 12 bases between. From germline, CDR1 is SGHTA and CDR2 FQGTGA. CDR3 length: 16 amino acids. This CDR3 is CASSLWAGSSTDTQYF. The DNA for the CDR3 is TGTGCCAGCAGCTTATGGGCGGGGTCTAGCACAGATACGCAGTATTTT.

V is TRBV7-9 and J is TRBJ2-1, with D perhaps TRBD1 (5 bases). Looked up from germline, CDR1 is SEHNR and CDR2 is FQNEAQ (reference sequence). CDR3 size: 14 residues. Trimming shortened V by 5 bases and J by 5 bases, and 13 bases separated the two germline ends. The CDR3 loop is CASSPPQTDNEQFF. For the CDR3, the DNA is TGTGCCAGCAGCCCCCCACAGACAGACAATGAGCAGTTCTTC.

The chain is built from TRBV11-2 and TRBJ1-1; D ambiguous. Germline V gene sequence: CDR1 SGHAT, CDR2 FQNNGV. CDR3 length equals 14 residues. With 1 base removed from V and 1 base from J, the gap between germline ends came to 7 bases. The CDR3 here is CASSLAMANTEAFF. CDR3 coding DNA: TGTGCCAGCAGCTTAGCGATGGCGAACACTGAAGCTTTCTTT.

The chain employs TRBV12-3 or TRBV12-4 and TRBJ1-1; D uncertain. V was trimmed by 3 bases and J by 7 bases, leaving 9 bases between them. The length of the CDR3 is 12 residues. In DNA form, the CDR3 reads TGTGCCAGCAGTTTTTGGCAGTTTGAAGCTTTCTTT. Protein: CASSFWQFEAFF.

This clone was recorded a few times. V is TRBV3-1 (or the pseudogene TRBV3-2) and J is TRBJ1-6; a possible D gene is TRBD1 (6 bases). V was clipped by 5 bases and J by 7 bases, with 9 bases between them. The length of the CDR3 is 13 residues. Germline values: CDR1 LGHDT, CDR2 YNNKEL (reference sequence). In DNA form, the CDR3 reads TGTGCCAGCAGCATAGGACAGAATTCACCCCTCCACTTT. Its translation is CASSIGQNSPLHF.

The J gene is TRBJ1-6, the V gene TRBV7-2; D possibly corresponds to TRBD1 (6 bases). CDR3 length: 15 residues. Trimming stripped 5 bases from V and 8 bases from J, with 16 bases between. CDR1 is SGHTA, CDR2 FQGNSA, per germline. DNA for the CDR3: TGTGCCAGCAGCCCTTCGAGGGGGGGGGATTCACCCCTCCACTTT. Translation gives CASSPSRGGDSPLHF.

The V gene is TRBV19, the J gene TRBJ2-7; D gene unclear. Germline assignment: CDR1 LNHDA and CDR2 SQIVND (reference sequence). The CDR3 is 15 amino acids. Between the trimmed V and J ends, which lost 5 bases and 3 bases, there was a span of 17 bases. This CDR3 reads CASSLVGSTLYEQYF. Written as DNA, the CDR3 is TGTGCCAGTAGTCTGGTCGGTTCAACCCTCTACGAGCAGTACTTC.